This T cell receptor (beta chain) was retrieved from a study of CXCR3-negative and CXCR3-positive naive CD8 T cells. Whole-study context: Every library held about 1.5 +/- 0.3 million TRB reads, and the total came to around 130 million. Study-wide results and caveats: The naive subsets expressed comparable surface CD5, and the authors inferred TCR strength from TRB CDR3 properties. Diversity proved comparably high across both naive subsets and much lower in memory CD8+ cells. Memory cells diverged, while naive CXCR3-positive and CXCR3-negative cells had similar TRBV-TRBJ usage.

Concerning this clonotype: Antigen unknown.

The libraries of TRB cDNA were prepared using 5' RACE with UMI labels. TCRdb re-analyzed the 5' RACE reads; it lists each CDR3 protein once, without DNA. Its listing shows 45,000 or so distinct CDR3 sequences. Germline values: CDR1 DFQATT, CDR2 SNEGSKA (reference sequence). The CDR3 is 15 amino acids. The clonotype originates from a human donor in good health. Some clones in this sample may be carry-over from other donors' samples. The gene calls are TRBV20-1 and TRBJ2-7; TCRdb's D gene call, TRBD2, goes unchecked for lack of DNA. The sequenced sample was memory CD8+ T cells from blood. CDR3 amino acids: CSARDLVQGGYEQYF.